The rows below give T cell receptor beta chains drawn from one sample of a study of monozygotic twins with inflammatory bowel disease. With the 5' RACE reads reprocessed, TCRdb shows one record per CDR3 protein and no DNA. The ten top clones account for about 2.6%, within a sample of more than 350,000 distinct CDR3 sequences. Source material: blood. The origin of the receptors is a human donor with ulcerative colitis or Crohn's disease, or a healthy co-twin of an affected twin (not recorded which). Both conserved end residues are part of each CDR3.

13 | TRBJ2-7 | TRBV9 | CASSVGTAYEQYF
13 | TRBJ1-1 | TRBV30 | CAWSVDQNTEAFF
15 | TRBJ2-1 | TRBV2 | CASNINWGRKNEQFF
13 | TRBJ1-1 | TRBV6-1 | CASSLNRGPEAFF
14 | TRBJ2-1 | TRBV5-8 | CASNRDNTYNEQFF
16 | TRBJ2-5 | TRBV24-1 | CATSDPRENAQETQYF
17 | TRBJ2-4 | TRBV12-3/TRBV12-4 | CASRMGQGALAKNIQYF
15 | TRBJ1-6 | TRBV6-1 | CASSPEGSYNSPLHF
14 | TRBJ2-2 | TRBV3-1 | CASSLRGGAGELFF
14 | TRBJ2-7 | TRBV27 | CASRSQGGAYEQYF
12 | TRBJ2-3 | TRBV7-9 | CASSAEGDTQYF
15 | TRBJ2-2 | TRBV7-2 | CASRLTGDFTGELFF
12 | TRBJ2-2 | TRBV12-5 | CASGIGTGELFF
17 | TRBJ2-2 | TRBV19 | CASSRPTSGGNTGELFF
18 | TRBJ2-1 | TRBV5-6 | CASSFVPGQGPVYNEQFF
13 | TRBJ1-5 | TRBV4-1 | CASSQRQGVAQHF
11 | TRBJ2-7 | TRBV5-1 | CASTQDYEQYF
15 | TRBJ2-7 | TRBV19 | CASSGTGQGIYEQYF
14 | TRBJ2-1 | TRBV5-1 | CASSYSGDYNEQFF
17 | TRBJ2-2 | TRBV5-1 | CASSRVGTLPNTGELFF
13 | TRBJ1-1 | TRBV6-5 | CASHPRANTEAFF
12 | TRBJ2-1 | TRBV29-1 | CSVLDGYNEQFF
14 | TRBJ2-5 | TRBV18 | CASSQAGGQETQYF
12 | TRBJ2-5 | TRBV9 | CASSPQGETQHF
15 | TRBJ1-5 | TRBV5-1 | CASSPGGGGAQPQHF
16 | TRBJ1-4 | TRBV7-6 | CASSLEGRAANEKLFF
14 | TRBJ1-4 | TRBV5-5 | CASSQDWSPEKLFF
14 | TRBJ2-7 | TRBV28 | CATVAEVGLPEQYF
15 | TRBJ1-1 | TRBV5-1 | CASSLGQGMNTEAFF
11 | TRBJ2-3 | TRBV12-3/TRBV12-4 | CASSLGLARIF
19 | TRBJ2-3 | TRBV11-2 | CASSLRLIGTSIVTDTQYF
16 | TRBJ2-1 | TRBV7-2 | CASSSGIGMIYNEQFF
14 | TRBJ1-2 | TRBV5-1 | CASSSNQGAGGYTF
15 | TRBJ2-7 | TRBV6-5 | CASSYSSGGPYEQYF
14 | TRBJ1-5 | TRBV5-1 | CASSVQGEGQPQHF
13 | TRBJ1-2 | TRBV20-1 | CSARTEGRVSDTF
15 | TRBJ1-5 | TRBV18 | CASSPRSRGDQPQHF
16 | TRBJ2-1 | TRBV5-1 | CASSLGTSILQDVQFF
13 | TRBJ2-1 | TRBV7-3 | CASSLGGAREQFF
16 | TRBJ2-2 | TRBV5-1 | CASSLGQGAVAGELFF
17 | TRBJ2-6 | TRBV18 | CASSRTGMTSGANVLTF
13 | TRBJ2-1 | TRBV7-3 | CASSKQGYNEQFF
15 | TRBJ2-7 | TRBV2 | CASSVGDRGAYEQYF
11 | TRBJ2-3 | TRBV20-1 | CSAAVGDTQYF
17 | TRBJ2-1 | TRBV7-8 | CASNNLEAGTGGNEQFF
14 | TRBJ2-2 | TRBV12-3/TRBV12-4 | CASTLGQYTGELFF
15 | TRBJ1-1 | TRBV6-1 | CASSFTGGAGTEAFF
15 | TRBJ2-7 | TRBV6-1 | CASSVEGTGTYEQYF
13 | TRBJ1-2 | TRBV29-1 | CSVEGQGGYGYTF
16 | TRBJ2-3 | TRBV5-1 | CASSTSGETLTDTQYF
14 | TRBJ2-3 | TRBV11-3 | CASSSGTGTDTQYF